This TCR beta chain came from a study of blood T cell repertoires in COVID-19. Study at large: Whether acute or convalescent, the COVID-19 samples came from the United States, Italy and Spain.

The germline gives CDR1 SGHNT, CDR2 YENEEA. The length of the CDR3 is 17 residues. V lost 0 bases, J lost 3 bases, and 14 bases lay in between. In the original processing: Reference gene primer amplification yielded estimated nucleated cell counts. This table comes from immunoSEQ multiplex PCR, and its TCRdb copy is limited to in-frame clones, with some not included. The V and J calls and the clone size are those of that table, but D and trimming were determined from the DNA. The table shows approximately 270,000 clones, with roughly 88% occurring only once. Sequencing was done on a sample of peripheral blood. The V call is TRBV11-3, the J call TRBJ1-4; a weak D match, TRBD1 (5 bases). The source of this sequence is a woman in her seventies with acute or convalescent COVID-19. The CDR3 region is CASSLDPEGEANEKLFF. The CDR3 DNA reads TGTGCCAGCAGCTTAGATCCCGAAGGGGAGGCTAATGAAAAACTGTTTTTT.